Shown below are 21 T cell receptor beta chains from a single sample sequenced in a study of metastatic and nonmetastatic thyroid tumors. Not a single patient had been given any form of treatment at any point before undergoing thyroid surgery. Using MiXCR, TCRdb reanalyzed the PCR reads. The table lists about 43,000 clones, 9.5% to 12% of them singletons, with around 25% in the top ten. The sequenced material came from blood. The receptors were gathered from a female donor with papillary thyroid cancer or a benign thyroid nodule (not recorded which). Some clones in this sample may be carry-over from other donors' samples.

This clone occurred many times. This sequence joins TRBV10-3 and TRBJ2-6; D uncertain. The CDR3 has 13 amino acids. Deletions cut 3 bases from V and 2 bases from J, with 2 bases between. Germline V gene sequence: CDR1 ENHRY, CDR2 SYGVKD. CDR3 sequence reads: CAISEPGANVLTF. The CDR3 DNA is TGTGCCATCAGTGAACCTGGGGCCAACGTCCTGACTTTC.

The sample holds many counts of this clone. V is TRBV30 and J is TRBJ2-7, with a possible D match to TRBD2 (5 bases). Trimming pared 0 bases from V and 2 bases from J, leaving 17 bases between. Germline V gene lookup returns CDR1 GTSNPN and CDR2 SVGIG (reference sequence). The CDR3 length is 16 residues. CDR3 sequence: CAWSVLQRLYPYEQYF. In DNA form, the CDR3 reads TGTGCCTGGAGTGTACTACAGCGGCTCTACCCCTACGAGCAGTACTTC.

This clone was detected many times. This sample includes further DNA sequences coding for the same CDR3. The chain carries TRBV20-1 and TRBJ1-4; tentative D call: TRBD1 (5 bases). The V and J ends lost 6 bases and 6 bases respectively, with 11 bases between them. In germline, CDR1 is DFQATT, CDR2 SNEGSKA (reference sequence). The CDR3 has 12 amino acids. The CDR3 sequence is CSARGGDEKLFF. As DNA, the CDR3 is TGCAGTGCCCGGGGAGGGGATGAAAAACTGTTTTTT.

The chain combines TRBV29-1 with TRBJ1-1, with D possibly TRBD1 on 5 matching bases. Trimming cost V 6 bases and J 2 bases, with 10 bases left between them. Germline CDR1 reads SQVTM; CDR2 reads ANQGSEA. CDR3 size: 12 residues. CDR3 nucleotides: TGCAGCGTGGTGGGGGGTAACACTGAAGCTTTCTTT. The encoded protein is CSVVGGNTEAFF.

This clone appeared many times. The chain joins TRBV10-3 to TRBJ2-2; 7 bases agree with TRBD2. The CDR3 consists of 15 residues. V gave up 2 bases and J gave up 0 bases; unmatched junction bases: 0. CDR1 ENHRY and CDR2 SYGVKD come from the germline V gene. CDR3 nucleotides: TGTGCCATCAGTGAGGGACTAGCGAACACCGGGGAGCTGTTTTTT. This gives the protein CAISEGLANTGELFF.

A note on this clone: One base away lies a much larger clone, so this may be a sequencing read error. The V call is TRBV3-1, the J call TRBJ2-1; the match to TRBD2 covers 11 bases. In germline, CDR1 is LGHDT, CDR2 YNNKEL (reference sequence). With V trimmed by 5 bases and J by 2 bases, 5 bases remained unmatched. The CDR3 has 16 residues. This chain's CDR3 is CASSTGLAEAYNEQFF. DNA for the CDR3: TGTGCCAGCAGCACGGGACTAGCGGAAGCCTACAATGAGCAGTTCTTC.

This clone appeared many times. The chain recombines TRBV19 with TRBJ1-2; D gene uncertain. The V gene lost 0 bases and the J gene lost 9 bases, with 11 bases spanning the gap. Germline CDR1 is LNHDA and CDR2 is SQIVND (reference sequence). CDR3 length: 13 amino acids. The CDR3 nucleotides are TGTGCCAGTAGTATAGACTCCAGTCGTAGCTACACCTTC. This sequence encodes CASSIDSSRSYTF.

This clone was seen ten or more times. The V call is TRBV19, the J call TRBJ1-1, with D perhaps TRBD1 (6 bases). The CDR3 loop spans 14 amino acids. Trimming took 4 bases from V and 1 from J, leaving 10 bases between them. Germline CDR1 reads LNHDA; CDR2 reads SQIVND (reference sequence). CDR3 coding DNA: TGTGCCAGTAGTAAAGGGGGGTGGAACACTGAAGCTTTCTTT. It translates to CASSKGGWNTEAFF.

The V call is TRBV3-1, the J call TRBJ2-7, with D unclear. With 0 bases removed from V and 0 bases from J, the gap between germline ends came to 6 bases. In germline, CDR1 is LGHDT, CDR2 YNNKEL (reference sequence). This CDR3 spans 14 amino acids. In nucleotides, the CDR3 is TGTGCCAGCAGCCAAGAAGGCTACTCCTACGAGCAGTACTTC. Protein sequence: CASSQEGYSYEQYF.

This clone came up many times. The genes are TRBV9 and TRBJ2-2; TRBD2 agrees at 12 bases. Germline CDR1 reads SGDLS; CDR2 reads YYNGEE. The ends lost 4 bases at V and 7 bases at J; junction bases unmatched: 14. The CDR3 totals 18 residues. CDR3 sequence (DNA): TGTGCCAGCAGCCTATCGACTAGCGGGAGACGGTTAGGCGGGGAGCTGTTTTTT. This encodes CASSLSTSGRRLGGELFF.

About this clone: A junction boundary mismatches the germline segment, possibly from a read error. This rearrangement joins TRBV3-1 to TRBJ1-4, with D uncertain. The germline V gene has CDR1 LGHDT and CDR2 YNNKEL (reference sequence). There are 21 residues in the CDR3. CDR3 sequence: CASSQSVTADLSRATNEKLLF. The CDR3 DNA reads TGTGCCAGCAGCCAAAGTGTTACTGCAGACTTAAGCCGGGCAACTAATGAAAAACTACTTTTT.

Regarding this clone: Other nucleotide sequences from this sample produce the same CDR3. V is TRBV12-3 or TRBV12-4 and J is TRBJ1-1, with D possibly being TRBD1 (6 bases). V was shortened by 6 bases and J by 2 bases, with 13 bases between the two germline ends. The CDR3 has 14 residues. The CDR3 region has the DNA TGTGCCAGCAGCAGGGACACGGGTAACACTGAAGCTTTCTTT. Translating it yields CASSRDTGNTEAFF.

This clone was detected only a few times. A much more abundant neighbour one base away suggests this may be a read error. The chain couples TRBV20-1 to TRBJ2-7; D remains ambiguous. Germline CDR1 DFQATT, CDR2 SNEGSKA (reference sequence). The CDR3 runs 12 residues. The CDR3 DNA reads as TGCAGTGCCCGTACATATTCCTACGAGCAGCACTTC. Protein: CSARTYSYEQHF.

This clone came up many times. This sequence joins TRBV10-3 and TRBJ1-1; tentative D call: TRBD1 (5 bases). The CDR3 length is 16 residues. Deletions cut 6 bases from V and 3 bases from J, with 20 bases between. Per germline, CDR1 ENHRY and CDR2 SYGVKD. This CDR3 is CAIRDTQVEWDTEAFF. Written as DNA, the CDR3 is TGTGCCATCAGGGACACCCAAGTGGAGTGGGACACTGAAGCTTTCTTT.

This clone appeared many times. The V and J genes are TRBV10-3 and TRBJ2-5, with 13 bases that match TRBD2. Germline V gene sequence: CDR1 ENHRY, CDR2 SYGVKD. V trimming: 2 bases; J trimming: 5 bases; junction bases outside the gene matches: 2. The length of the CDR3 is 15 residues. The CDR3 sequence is CAISEETSGRETQYF. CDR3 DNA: TGTGCCATCAGTGAGGAGACTAGCGGGAGGGAGACCCAGTACTTC.

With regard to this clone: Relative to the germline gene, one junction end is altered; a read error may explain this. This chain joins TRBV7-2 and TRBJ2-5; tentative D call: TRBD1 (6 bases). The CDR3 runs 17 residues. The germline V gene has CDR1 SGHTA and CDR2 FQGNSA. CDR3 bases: TGTGCCAGCAGCTTAGTGGGGGCGTTCCGCTTGAGAGAGACCAAGTACTTC. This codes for CASSLVGAFRLRETKYF.

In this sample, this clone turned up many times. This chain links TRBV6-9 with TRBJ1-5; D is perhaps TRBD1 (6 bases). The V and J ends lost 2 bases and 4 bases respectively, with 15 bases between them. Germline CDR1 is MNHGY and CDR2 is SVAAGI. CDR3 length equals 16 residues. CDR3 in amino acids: CASSYPDDRPNQPQHF. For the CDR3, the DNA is TGTGCCAGCAGTTATCCGGACGACAGGCCTAATCAGCCCCAGCATTTT.

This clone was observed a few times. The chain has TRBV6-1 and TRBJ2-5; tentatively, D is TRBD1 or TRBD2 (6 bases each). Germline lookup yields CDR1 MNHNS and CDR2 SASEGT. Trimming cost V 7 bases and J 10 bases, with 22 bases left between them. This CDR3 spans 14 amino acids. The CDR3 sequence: CASNEPGHGRSQYF. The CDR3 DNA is TGTGCCAGCAACGAACCGGGACACGGGAGAAGCCAGTACTTC.

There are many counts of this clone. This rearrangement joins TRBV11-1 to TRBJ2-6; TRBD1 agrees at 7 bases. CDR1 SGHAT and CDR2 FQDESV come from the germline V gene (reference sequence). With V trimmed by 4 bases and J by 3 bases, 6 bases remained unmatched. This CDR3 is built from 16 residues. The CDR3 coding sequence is TGTGCCAGCAGCTCCCCCCAGGGGGTTGGGGCCAACGTCCTGACTTTC. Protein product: CASSSPQGVGANVLTF.

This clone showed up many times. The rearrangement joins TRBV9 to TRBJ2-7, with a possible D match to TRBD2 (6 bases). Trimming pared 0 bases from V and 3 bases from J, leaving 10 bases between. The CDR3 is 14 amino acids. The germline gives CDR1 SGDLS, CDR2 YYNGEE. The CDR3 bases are TGTGCCAGCAGCGTAGATGCGGGACGCTACGAGCAGTACTTC. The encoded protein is CASSVDAGRYEQYF.

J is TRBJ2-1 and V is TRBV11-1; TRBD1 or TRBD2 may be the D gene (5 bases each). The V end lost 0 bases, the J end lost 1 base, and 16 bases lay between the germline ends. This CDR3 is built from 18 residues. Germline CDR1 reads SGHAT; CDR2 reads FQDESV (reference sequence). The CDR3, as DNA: TGTGCCAGCAGCTTAGCGTCGATCGGGACCGTTTCCTACAATGAGCAGTTCTTC. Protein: CASSLASIGTVSYNEQFF. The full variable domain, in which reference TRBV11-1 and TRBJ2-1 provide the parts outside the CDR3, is EAEVAQSPRYKITEKSQAVAFWCDPISGHATLYWYRQILGQGPELLVQFQDESVVDDSQLPKDRFSAERLKGVDSTLKIQPAELGDSAMYLCASSLASIGTVSYNEQFFGPGTRLTVL.